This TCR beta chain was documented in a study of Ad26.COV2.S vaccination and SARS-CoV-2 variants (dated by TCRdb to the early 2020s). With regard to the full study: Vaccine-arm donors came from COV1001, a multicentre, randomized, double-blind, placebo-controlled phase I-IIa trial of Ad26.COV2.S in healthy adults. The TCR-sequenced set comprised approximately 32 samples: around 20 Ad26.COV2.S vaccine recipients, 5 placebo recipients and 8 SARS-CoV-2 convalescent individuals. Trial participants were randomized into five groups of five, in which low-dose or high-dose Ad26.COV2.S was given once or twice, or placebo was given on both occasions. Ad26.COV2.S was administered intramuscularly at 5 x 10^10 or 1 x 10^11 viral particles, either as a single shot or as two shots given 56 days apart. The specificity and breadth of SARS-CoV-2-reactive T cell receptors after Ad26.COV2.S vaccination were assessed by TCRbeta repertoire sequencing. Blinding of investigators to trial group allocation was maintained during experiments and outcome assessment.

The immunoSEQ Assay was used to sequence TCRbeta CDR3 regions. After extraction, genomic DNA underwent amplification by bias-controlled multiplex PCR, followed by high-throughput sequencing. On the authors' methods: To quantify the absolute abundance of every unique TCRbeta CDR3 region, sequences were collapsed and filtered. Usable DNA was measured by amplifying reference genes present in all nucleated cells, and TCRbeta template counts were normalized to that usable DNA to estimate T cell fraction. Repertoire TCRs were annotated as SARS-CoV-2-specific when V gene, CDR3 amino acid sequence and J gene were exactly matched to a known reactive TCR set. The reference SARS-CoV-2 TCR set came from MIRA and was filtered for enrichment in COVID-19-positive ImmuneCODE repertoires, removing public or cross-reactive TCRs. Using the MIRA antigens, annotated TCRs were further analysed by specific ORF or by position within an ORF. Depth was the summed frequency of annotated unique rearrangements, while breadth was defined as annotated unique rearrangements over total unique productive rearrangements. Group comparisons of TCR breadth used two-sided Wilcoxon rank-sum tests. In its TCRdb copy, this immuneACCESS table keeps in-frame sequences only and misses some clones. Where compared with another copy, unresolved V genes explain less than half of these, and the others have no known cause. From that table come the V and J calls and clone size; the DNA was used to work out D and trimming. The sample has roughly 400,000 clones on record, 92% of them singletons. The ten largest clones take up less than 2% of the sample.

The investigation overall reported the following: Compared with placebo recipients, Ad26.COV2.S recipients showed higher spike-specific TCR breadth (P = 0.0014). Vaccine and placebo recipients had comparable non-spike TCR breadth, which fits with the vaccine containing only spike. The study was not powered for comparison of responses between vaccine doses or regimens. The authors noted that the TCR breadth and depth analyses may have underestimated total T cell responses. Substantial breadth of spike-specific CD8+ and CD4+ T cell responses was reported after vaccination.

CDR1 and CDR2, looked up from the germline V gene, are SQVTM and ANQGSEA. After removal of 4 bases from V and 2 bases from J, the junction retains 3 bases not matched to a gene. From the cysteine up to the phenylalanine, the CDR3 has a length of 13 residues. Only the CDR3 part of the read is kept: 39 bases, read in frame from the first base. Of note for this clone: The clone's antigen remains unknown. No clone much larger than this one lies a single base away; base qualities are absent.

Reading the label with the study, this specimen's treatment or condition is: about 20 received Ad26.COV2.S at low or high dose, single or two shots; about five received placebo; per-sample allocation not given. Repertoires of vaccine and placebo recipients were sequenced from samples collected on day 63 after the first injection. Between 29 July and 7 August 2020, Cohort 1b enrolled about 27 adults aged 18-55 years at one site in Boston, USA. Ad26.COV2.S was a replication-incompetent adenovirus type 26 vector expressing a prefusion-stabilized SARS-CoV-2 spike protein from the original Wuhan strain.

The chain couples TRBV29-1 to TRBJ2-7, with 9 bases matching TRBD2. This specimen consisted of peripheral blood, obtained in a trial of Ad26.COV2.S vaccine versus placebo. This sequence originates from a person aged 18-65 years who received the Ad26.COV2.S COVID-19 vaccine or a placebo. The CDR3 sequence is CSVARTSAYEQYF. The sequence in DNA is TGCAGCGTTGCTCGGACTAGCGCCTACGAGCAGTACTTC.